Below are 2 T cell receptor beta chains sequenced from a single sample in a study of T cell responses to AZD1222 COVID-19 vaccine. Generated by immunoSEQ multiplex PCR, the TCRdb table keeps only in-frame clones and is missing some. The sample has over 100,000 clones; more than 70% are singletons. This sample comprised peripheral blood, obtained 28 days after the second AZD1222 dose. The receptors were gathered from an adult who received the AZD1222 COVID-19 vaccine.

CDR3 in amino acids: CASSFSRDREREKLFF. CDR3 coding DNA: TGTGCCAGCAGTTTCTCCCGGGACAGGGAGAGGGAAAAACTGTTTTTT. The rearrangement links TRBV27 to TRBJ1-4; 9 bases map to TRBD1. The length of the CDR3 is 16 residues. V lost 3 bases and J lost 8; bases outside the gene matches: 10. CDR1 and CDR2 (germline): MNHEY, SMNVEV (reference sequence).

The chain carries TRBV30 and TRBJ1-1; D not certain. Trimming left V 3 bases short and J 0 bases short, with 11 bases between. CDR1 and CDR2 (germline): GTSNPN, SVGIG (reference sequence). The CDR3 consists of 14 residues. The CDR3 bases are TGTGCCTGGAGACCTTTGGGCTTGAACACTGAAGCTTTCTTT. Protein: CAWRPLGLNTEAFF.